The clone carrying this TCR beta chain was recorded many times. The germline V and J ends were trimmed by 7 bases and 4 bases, with 16 bases remaining between them. The CDR3 loop spans 14 amino acids. The germline V gene encodes CDR1 MDHEN and CDR2 SYDVKM. This record comes from a study of T cells of healthy individuals. TCRdb re-called the 5' RACE reads with MiXCR, one entry per CDR3 protein. The profile covers some 100,000 distinct CDR3 sequences, with around 17% appearing a single time and 6.2% taken by the ten largest. The V call is TRBV28, the J call TRBJ1-1; D not certain. The source of this sequence is a human donor in good health. The CDR3 sequence is CASTRRKVGTEAFF. CDR3 DNA: TGTGCCAGCACCAGGAGAAAGGTCGGCACTGAAGCTTTCTTT.